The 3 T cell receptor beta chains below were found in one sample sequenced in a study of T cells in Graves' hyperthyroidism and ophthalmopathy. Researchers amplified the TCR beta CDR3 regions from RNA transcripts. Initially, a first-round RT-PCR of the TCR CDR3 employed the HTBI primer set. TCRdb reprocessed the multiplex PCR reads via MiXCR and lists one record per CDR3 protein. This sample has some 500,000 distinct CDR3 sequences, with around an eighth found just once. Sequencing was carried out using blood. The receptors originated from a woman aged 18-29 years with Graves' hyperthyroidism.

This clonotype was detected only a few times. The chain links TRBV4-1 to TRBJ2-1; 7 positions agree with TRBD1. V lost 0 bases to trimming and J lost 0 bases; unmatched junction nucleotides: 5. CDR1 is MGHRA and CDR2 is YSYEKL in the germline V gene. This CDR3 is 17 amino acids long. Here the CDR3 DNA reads TGCGCCAGCAGCCAAGAGGACAGGACGAGCTCCTACAATGAGCAGTTCTTC. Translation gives CASSQEDRTSSYNEQFF.

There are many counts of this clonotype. In DNA, the CDR3 is TGTGCCAGCAGCCCGAGGGTAGCGGGGTACAATGAGCAGTTCTTC. It translates to CASSPRVAGYNEQFF. The V and J genes are TRBV3-1 and TRBJ2-1, with TRBD2 matching over 8 bases. CDR1 LGHDT and CDR2 YNNKEL come from the germline V gene (reference sequence). J lost 4 bases, V lost 4 bases, and 6 bases had no gene match. CDR3 length: 15 residues.

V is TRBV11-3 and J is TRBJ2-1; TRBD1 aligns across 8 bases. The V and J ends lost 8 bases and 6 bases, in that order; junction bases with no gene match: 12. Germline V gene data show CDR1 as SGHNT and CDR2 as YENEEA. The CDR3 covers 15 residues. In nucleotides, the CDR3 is TGTGCCAGCGGCCCAGACAGGGGAGCGATCAATGAGCAGTTCTTC. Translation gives CASGPDRGAINEQFF.